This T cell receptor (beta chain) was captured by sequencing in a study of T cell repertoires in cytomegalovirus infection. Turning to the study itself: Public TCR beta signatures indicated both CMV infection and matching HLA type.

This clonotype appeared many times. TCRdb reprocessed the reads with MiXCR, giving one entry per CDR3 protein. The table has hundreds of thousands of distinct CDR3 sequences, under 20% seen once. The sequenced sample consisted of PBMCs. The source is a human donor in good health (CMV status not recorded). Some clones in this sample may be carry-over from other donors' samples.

CDR3 loop: CASSLRGAGANYEQYF. DNA for the CDR3: TGTGCCAGCAGTCTACGGGGGGCAGGGGCAAACTACGAGCAGTACTTC. The rearrangement links TRBV12-3 or TRBV12-4 to TRBJ2-7, with D perhaps TRBD2 (7 bases). The germline V and J ends were trimmed by 5 bases and 3 bases, with 20 bases remaining between them. This CDR3 is built from 16 residues.